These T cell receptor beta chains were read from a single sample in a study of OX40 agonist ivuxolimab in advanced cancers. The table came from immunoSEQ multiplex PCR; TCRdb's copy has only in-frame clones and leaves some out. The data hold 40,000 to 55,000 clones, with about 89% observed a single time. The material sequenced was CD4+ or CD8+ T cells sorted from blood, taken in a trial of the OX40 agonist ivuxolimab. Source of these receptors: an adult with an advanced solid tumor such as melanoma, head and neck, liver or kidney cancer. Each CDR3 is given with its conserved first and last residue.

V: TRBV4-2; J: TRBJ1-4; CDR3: CASSQTGGDEKLFF
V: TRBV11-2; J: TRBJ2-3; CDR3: CASSLDLSESTDTQYF
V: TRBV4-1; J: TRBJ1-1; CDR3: CASSHSGTGDTEAFF
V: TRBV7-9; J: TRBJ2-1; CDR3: CASSFATSGNEQFF
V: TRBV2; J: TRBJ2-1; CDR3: CASSEQTSISYNEQFF
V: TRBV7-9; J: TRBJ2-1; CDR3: CASSLGGTGMSEQFF
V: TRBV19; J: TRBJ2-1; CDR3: CASSQGLAAYNEQFF
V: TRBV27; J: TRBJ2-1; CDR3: CASSLSRDRVYHNEQFF
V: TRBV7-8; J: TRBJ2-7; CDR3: CASSPSGTLGPEQYF
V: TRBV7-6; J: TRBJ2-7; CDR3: CASSLGSYPSYEQYF
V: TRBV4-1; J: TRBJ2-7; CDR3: CASSQDPAGTREQYF
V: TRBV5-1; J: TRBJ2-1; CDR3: CASSSRLAGNEQFF
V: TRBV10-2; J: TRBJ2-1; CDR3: CASRGTEQRNEQFF
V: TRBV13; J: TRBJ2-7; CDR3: CASSLERAGGPNEQYF
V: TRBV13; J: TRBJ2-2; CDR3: CASKDSNTGELFF
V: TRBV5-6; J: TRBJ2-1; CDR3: CASSLEQGWNEQFF
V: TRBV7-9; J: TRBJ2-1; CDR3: CASSLRDKANEQFF
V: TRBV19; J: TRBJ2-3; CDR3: CASGNRTSGSQTDTQYF
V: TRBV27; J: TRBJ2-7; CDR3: CASSFSGLSYEQYF
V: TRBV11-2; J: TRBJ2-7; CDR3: CASSYVQYEQYF
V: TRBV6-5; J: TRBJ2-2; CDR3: CASSYTNTGELFF
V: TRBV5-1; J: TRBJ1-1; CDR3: CASSFGVEAFF
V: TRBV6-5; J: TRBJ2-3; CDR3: CASSYSYNTDTQYF
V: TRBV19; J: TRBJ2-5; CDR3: CASTANWGGSQETQYF
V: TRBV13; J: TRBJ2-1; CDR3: CASSWRASREEQFF
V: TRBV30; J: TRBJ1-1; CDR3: CAWSVLLNTEAFF
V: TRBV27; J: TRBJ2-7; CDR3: CASSFGGEGNEQYF
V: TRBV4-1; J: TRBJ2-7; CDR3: CASSQGRDKYF
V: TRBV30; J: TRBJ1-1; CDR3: CAWSQVDPEAFF
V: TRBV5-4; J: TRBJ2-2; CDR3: CASSPRSNGGELFF
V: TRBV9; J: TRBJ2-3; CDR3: CASSEGGAADTQYF
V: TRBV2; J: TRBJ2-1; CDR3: CASSGGTGTYNEQFF
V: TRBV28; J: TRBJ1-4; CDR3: CASSLSFRGTDNEKLFF
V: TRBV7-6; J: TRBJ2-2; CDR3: CASRGGGEANTGELFF
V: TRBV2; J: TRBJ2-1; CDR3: CASSTPRDNEQFF
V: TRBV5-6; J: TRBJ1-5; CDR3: CASSLMVLNQPQHF
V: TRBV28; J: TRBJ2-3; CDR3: CASSPRDVGEDTQYF
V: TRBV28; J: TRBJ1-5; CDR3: CASSLLRTVSNQPQHF
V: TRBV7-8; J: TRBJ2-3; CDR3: CASSLGRSVGSTDTQYF
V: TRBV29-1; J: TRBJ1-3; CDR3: CSVFGGQSGNTIYF
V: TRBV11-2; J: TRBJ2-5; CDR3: CASTMASGGRETQYF
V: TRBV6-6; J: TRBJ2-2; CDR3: CASKPLGSAGGELFF
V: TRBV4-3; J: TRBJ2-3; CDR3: CASSQRTGTDTQYF
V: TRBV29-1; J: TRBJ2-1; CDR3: CSVADRRYNEQFF
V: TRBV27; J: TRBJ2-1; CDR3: CASSKPRTSGRNNEQFF
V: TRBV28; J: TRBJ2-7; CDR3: CASSLYTSGRGRGEQYF
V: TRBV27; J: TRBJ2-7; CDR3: CASSLDGTGDYEQYF
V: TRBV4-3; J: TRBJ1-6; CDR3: CASSQAGSSYNSPLHF
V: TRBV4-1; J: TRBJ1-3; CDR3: CASSPSPGSGNTIYF
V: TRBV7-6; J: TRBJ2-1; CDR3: CASSLGLAGVGHEQFF
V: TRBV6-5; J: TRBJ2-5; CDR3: CASSYRLAGETQYF
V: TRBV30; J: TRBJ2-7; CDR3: CAGRTSSGYEQYF
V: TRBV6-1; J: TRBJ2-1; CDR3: CASSLAGGNNEQFF
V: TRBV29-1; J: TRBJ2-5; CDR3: CSVEWVGLAGGRWETQYF
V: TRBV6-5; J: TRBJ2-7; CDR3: CASSFMTSGSEQYF
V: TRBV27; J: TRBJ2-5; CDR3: CASSWGETQYF